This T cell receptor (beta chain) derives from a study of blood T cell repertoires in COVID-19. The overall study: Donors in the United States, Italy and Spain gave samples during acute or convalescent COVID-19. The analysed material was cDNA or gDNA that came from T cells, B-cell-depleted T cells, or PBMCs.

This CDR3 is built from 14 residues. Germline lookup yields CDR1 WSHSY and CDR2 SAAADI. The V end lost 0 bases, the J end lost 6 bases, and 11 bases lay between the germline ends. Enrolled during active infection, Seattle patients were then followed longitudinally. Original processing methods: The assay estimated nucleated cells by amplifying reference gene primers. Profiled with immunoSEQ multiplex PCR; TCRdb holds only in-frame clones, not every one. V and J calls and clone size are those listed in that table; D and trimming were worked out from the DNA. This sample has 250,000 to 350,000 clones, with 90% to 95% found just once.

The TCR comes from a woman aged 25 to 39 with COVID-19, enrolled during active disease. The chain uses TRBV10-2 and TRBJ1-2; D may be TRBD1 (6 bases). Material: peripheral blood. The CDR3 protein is CASSESGAGNGYTF. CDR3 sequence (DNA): TGCGCCAGCAGTGAGTCGGGGGCCGGTAATGGCTACACCTTC.